This T cell receptor beta chain was captured by sequencing in a study of blood T cell repertoires in COVID-19. Looking at the study overall: Acute-phase and convalescent COVID-19 samples originated in the United States, Italy and Spain. T cells, B-cell-depleted T cells, or PBMCs supplied cDNA or gDNA.

Original handling: Reference gene primer amplification yielded estimated nucleated cell counts. TCRdb keeps only in-frame clones here, not all; method: immunoSEQ multiplex PCR. For V, J and clone size, that table is used; D and trimming come from the DNA. The table records about 150,000 clones, over 75% of them present only once. Germline loops: CDR1 MNHEY, CDR2 SVGAGI. This CDR3 contains 15 residues. V lost 0 bases and J lost 5, with 10 bases in between. The TCR comes from a man in his 60s with active or convalescent COVID-19. Sequenced sample: peripheral blood. The chain is built from TRBV6-5 and TRBJ2-2; D gene ambiguous. CDR3: CASSYSKLRTGELFF. CDR3 in DNA: TGTGCCAGCAGTTACTCCAAACTCCGTACCGGGGAGCTGTTTTTT.